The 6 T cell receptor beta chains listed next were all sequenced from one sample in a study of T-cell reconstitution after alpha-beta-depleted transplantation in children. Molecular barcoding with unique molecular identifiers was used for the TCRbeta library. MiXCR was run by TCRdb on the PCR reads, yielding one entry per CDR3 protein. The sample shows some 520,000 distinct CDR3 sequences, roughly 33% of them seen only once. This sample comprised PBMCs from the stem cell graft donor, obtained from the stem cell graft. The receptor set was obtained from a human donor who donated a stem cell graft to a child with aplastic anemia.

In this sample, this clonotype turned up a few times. The CDR3 coding sequence is TGCGCCAGCAGCGCGGGAATTGGAGATACGCAGTATTTT. Translating it yields CASSAGIGDTQYF. This chain connects TRBV5-1 to TRBJ2-3, with D possibly being TRBD2 (6 bases). Germline lookup yields CDR1 SGHRS and CDR2 YFSETQ. Trimming shortened V by 4 bases and J by 5 bases, and 11 bases separated the two germline ends. There are 13 residues in the CDR3.

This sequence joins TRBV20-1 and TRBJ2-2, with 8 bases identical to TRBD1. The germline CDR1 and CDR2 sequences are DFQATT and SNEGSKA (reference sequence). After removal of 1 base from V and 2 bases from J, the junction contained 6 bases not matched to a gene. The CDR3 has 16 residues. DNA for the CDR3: TGCAGTGCTAGAGGTCGTCAGGGGGCAAACACCGGGGAGCTGTTTTTT. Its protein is CSARGRQGANTGELFF.

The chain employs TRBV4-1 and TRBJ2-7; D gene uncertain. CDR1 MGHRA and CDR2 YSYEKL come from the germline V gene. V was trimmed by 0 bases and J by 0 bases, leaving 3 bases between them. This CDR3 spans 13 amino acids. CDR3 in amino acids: CASSQEVSYEQYF. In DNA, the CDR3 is TGCGCCAGCAGCCAAGAGGTCTCCTACGAGCAGTACTTC.

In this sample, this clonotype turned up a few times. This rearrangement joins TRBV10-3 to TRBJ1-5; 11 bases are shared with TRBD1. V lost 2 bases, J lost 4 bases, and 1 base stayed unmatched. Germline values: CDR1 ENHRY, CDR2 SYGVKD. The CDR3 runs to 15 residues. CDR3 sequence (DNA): TGTGCCATCAGTGAGGGACAGGGGGCAAATCAGCCCCAGCATTTT. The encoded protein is CAISEGQGANQPQHF.

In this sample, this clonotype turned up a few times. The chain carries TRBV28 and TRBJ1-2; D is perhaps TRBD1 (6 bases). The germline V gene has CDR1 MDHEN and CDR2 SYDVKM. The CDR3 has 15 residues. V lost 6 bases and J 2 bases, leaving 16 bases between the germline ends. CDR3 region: CASSQQGGGNYGYTF. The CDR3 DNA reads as TGTGCCAGCAGCCAACAGGGTGGGGGAAACTATGGCTACACCTTC.

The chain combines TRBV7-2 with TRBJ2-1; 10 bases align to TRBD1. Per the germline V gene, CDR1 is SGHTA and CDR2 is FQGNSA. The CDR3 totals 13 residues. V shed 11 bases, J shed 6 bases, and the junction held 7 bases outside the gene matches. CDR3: CAGRTGGGNEQFF. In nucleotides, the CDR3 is TGTGCCGGACGGACAGGGGGGGGCAATGAGCAGTTCTTC.